This TCR beta chain was profiled in a study of T cells after yellow fever vaccination. The CDR3 covers 15 residues. CDR1 is MNHEY and CDR2 is SMNVEV in the germline V gene (reference sequence). V was clipped by 2 bases and J by 8 bases; unmatched bases: 6. Template switching with 5'RACE generated the TCR cDNA and added a universal primer site and UMIs. Each CDR3 protein is one row after TCRdb ran MiXCR on the 5' RACE reads. In the table there are about 430,000 distinct CDR3 sequences, 18% of which are singletons. This clonotype has a handful of counts. The V call is TRBV27, the J call TRBJ2-4; TRBD1 aligns across 10 bases. The source material was PBMCs, sampled before the yellow fever booster vaccination. This receptor was identified in a man aged 18 to 35 who received the YFV17D yellow fever vaccine. In DNA form, the CDR3 reads TGTGCCAGCAGTTTACGAGGGGGACAGGGGTACATTCAGTACTTC. The encoded protein is CASSLRGGQGYIQYF.